This T cell receptor beta chain was sequenced for a study of blood T cells in healthy people across ages. A second about 7 to 12 cycle PCR used barcoded and J-beta primers. One entry per CDR3 protein results from TCRdb running MiXCR on the 5' RACE reads. The data show about 1.8 million distinct CDR3 sequences, about 49% seen once. The V gene's germline CDR1 is DFQATT and CDR2 SNEGSKA (reference sequence). CDR3 length: 14 residues. V was trimmed by 1 base and J by 3 bases, leaving 10 bases between them. The study, taken as a whole, reports: As naive T cell percentage varied, TCR beta diversity correlated strongly with it.

About this clonotype itself: The target antigen is unknown.

This clonotype was sampled from a woman in her thirties or forties in good health. V usage is TRBV20-1 and J usage is TRBJ1-5; unclear D gene. Specimen: blood. CDR3 region: CSARGTSYNQPQHF. Written as DNA, the CDR3 is TGCAGTGCTAGAGGAACATCGTACAATCAGCCCCAGCATTTT.